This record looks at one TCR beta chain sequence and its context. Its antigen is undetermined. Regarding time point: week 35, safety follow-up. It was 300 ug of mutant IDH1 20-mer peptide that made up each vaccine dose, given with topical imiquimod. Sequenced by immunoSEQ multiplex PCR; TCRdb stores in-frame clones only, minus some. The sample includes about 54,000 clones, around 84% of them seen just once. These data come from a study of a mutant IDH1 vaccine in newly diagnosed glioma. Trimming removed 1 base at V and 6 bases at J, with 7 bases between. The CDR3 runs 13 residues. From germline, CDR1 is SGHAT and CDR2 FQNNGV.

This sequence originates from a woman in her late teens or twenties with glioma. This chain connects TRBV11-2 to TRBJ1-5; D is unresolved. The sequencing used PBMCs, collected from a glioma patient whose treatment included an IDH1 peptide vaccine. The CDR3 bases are TGTGCCAGCAGCTTAGGGGAATCTCAGCCCCAGCATTTT. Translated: CASSLGESQPQHF.